The 11 T cell receptor beta chains below were found in one sample sequenced in a study of blood T cell repertoires in COVID-19. Using immunoSEQ multiplex PCR, the repertoire was profiled, and TCRdb retains in-frame clones only, with some absent. The sample has around 85,000 clones, about 90% seen once. The sample taken for sequencing was peripheral blood. The receptors shown here come from an elderly woman with active or convalescent COVID-19.

The V and J genes are TRBV5-1 and TRBJ2-2, with TRBD1 as a possible D gene (6 bases). In germline, CDR1 is SGHRS, CDR2 YFSETQ. Deletions cut 4 bases from V and 2 bases from J, with 12 bases between. The CDR3 length is 15 residues. The CDR3 loop reads CASSQDRPNTGELFF. CDR3 in DNA: TGCGCCAGCAGCCAGGACAGACCTAACACCGGGGAGCTGTTTTTT.

The V and J genes are TRBV7-9 and TRBJ2-5; possible D gene TRBD2, 5 bases. Trimming shortened V by 4 bases and J by 4 bases, and 10 bases separated the two germline ends. CDR1 and CDR2 from the germline V gene are SEHNR and FQNEAQ (reference sequence). This CDR3 spans 13 amino acids. As DNA, the CDR3 is TGTGCCAGCAGCTGGGTGGCGGGAGAGACCCAGTACTTC. It encodes CASSWVAGETQYF.

The chain joins TRBV7-6 to TRBJ2-5; D unresolved. CDR3 size: 12 residues. Germline loops: CDR1 SGHVS, CDR2 FNYEAQ. The V and J ends lost 5 bases and 3 bases respectively, with 7 bases between them. The CDR3 sequence is CASSPVEETQYF. CDR3 DNA: TGTGCCAGCAGCCCGGTTGAAGAGACCCAGTACTTC.

This clone occurred once. The V and J genes are TRBV28 and TRBJ1-3; D is undetermined. V was trimmed by 3 bases and J by 2 bases, leaving 11 bases between them. Germline CDR1 is MDHEN and CDR2 is SYDVKM. This CDR3 is built from 15 residues. CDR3 loop: CASSFLGGPGNTIYF. In DNA form, the CDR3 reads TGTGCCAGCAGTTTTTTAGGAGGCCCTGGAAACACCATATATTTT. Together with reference TRBV28 and TRBJ1-3, the CDR3 gives the full variable domain: DVKVTQSSRYLVKRTGEKVFLECVQDMDHENMFWYRQDPGLGLRLIYFSYDVKMKEKGDIPEGYSVSREKKERFSLILESASTNQTSMYLCASSFLGGPGNTIYFGEGSWLTVV.

The gene calls are TRBV11-2 and TRBJ2-5; D is possibly TRBD1 (5 bases). The CDR3 runs to 15 residues. Trimming took 0 bases from V and 5 from J, leaving 13 bases between them. Germline-derived CDR1 and CDR2 are SGHAT and FQNNGV. The CDR3 coding sequence is TGTGCCAGCAGCTTAGAGGCAGGGAAAAAGGAGACCCAGTACTTC. Encoded protein: CASSLEAGKKETQYF.

The J gene is TRBJ2-2, the V gene TRBV2; the D gene is possibly TRBD2 (5 bases). This CDR3 contains 18 residues. Trimming pared 2 bases from V and 0 bases from J, leaving 16 bases between. The germline V gene has CDR1 SNHLY and CDR2 FYNNEI. This CDR3 reads CASSEYGLSFTNTGELFF. CDR3 sequence (DNA): TGTGCCAGCAGTGAATACGGACTCTCCTTTACGAACACCGGGGAGCTGTTTTTT.

The chain joins TRBV5-4 to TRBJ1-1, with 11 bases aligning to TRBD1. V shed 4 bases and J 2 bases; nucleotides not matched to a gene: 7. This CDR3 contains 16 residues. Germline V lookup: CDR1 SGHNT, CDR2 YYREEE (reference sequence). CDR3 nucleotide sequence: TGTGCCAGCAGCGTACGGACAGGGGGCCTCAACACTGAAGCTTTCTTT. This gives the protein CASSVRTGGLNTEAFF.

The chain is built from TRBV7-9 and TRBJ2-5, with 8 bases lining up with TRBD1. CDR1 and CDR2 (germline): SEHNR, FQNEAQ (reference sequence). The CDR3 sequence is 15 residues long. Losses at the gene ends were 4 bases for V and 5 bases for J; bases not matched to a gene: 9. Here the CDR3 reads CASSSPGQVGETQYF. As DNA, the CDR3 is TGTGCCAGCAGCTCACCGGGACAGGTGGGGGAGACCCAGTACTTC.

The V and J genes are TRBV28 and TRBJ2-5; D gene ambiguous. The CDR3 extends over 12 amino acids. Germline CDR1 and CDR2: MDHEN and SYDVKM. V was cut by 2 bases and J by 2 bases, with 3 bases left in between. CDR3 nucleotides: TGTGCCAGCAGTTTACTACAAGAGACCCAGTACTTC. This encodes CASSLLQETQYF.

The chain combines TRBV19 with TRBJ1-2; no definite D call. Germline CDR1 and CDR2: LNHDA and SQIVND (reference sequence). The CDR3 sequence is 11 residues long. Trimming took off 7 bases at V and 2 bases at J, with 5 bases between the two ends. CDR3 sequence: CASMENYGYTF. The CDR3 region has the DNA TGTGCCAGTATGGAGAACTATGGCTACACCTTC.

This sequence joins TRBV7-2 and TRBJ2-1; perhaps TRBD2 as D (6 bases). CDR1 and CDR2 (germline): SGHTA, FQGNSA. This CDR3 spans 16 amino acids. The germline V and J ends were trimmed by 2 bases and 4 bases, with 15 bases remaining between them. CDR3: CASSLNRGGKYNEQFF. As DNA, the CDR3 is TGTGCCAGCAGCTTAAATCGCGGAGGGAAATACAATGAGCAGTTCTTC.